The text below deals with one T cell receptor beta chain. The target antigen is unknown. The data were obtained in a study of T-cell memory formation after mild COVID-19. For the study at large: Clusters were largely donor specific. Study conclusions and caveats: Clones contracting day 15 to 85 were balanced CD4/CD8; later expanders leaned CD4+. Pre-infection memory already had some responding clones, implying cross-reactive memory joined.

The 5'RACE method, run with constant-segment primers, produced TCR alpha and TCR beta cDNA libraries (carrying sample barcodes and UMIs). TCRdb reprocessed the 5' RACE reads with MiXCR, giving one entry per CDR3 protein. This table has 250,000 or so distinct CDR3 sequences, 8% to 10% appearing once. This CDR3 spans 13 amino acids. Per the germline V gene, CDR1 is MGHDK and CDR2 is SYGVNS. V shed 0 bases and J shed 4 bases, with 6 bases lying between them. This TCR was recovered from a man younger than 35 who had mild COVID-19 (a few samples of this study predate the infection). Cell type and time point are not known. The specimen was PBMCs or a T cell subset sorted from them (not recorded which). The V and J genes are TRBV25-1 and TRBJ2-5, with a weak D call TRBD1 (6 bases). DNA for the CDR3: TGTGCCAGCAGTGAATACAGGGGAGAGACCCAGTACTTC. This sequence encodes CASSEYRGETQYF.